This is a list of T cell receptor beta chains from one sample in a study of CD8+ T cells in alopecia areata. Generated by immunoSEQ multiplex PCR, the TCRdb table keeps only in-frame clones and is missing some. In the table there are around 160,000 clones, approximately 60% of which are singletons. The material sequenced was CD4+ T cells sorted from blood, taken at week 24, from a patient treated with tofacitinib. These receptors were collected from a human donor with alopecia areata. Each CDR3 is given with its conserved first and last residue. D genes are given only for firm matches. The size entry is marked missing in some rows and otherwise reads once, few, many or a size class.

V gene,D gene,J gene,clone size,CDR3 DNA,CDR3 protein
TRBV9,.,TRBJ1-6,many,TGTGCCAGCAGCCCCGGGGCTGGAGATTCACCCCTCCACTTT,CASSPGAGDSPLHF
TRBV7-2,.,TRBJ1-4,.,TGTGCCAGCAGCATGGAAGGCCTATCTAATGAAAAACTGTTTTTT,CASSMEGLSNEKLFF
TRBV15,.,TRBJ1-1,.,TGTGCCACCAGCAGAGATCCCTCGAGGGACACTGAAGCCTTCTTT,CATSRDPSRDTEAFF
TRBV5-1,TRBD2,TRBJ2-2,.,TGCGCCAGCAGCCGGGCTAGCGGATACACCGGGGAGCTGTTTTTT,CASSRASGYTGELFF
TRBV18,TRBD1,TRBJ1-1,few,TGTGCCAGCTCACTGAAACAGGGGACCTGGAACACTGAAGCTTTCTTT,CASSLKQGTWNTEAFF
TRBV12-5,TRBD2,TRBJ2-1,.,TGTGCTAGTGGTATAGGGACTAGCGGTACCTTTAGCGATGAGCAGTTCTTC,CASGIGTSGTFSDEQFF
TRBV10-3,.,TRBJ2-7,.,TGTGCCATCAGCTGGGACTCCCGATACGAGCAGTACTTC,CAISWDSRYEQYF
TRBV7-9,.,TRBJ2-5,.,TGTGCCAGACGGACAAACCAAGAGACCCAGTACTTC,CARRTNQETQYF
TRBV5-1,TRBD1,TRBJ1-5,.,TGCGCCAGCAGCCGGGACAGGGGAGGGCAGCCCCAGCATTTT,CASSRDRGGQPQHF
TRBV7-9,.,TRBJ1-1,.,TGTGCCAGCAGTGGCCAGGGACAGAACACTGAAGCTTTCTTT,CASSGQGQNTEAFF
TRBV29-1,TRBD1,TRBJ2-7,once,TGCAGCGTTGAATCTCAGGGGGCTTCCTACGAGCAGTACTTC,CSVESQGASYEQYF
TRBV29-1,.,TRBJ1-2,.,TGCAGCGTTGAGAAGGGTTTTAACTATGGCTACACCTTC,CSVEKGFNYGYTF
TRBV10-1,TRBD1,TRBJ2-7,.,TGCGCCAGCAGTCAGGGGGCCTTTTTCTACGAGCAGTACTTC,CASSQGAFFYEQYF
TRBV7-9,.,TRBJ2-7,.,TGTGCCAGCAGCTCAGGGCCGGGGTCCCCCTACGAGCAGTACTTC,CASSSGPGSPYEQYF
TRBV11-2,.,TRBJ2-5,.,TGTGCCAGCAGCTTAGAGTACAGCCCTCAAGAGACCCAGTACTTC,CASSLEYSPQETQYF
TRBV30,TRBD1,TRBJ2-5,.,TGTGCCTGGAGCCCCCAACAGGGGGCGCATCGAGAGACCCAGTACTTC,CAWSPQQGAHRETQYF
TRBV29-1,TRBD1,TRBJ1-2,few,TGCAGCGCTGACAGGGTTGAGGGCTACACCTTC,CSADRVEGYTF
TRBV29-1,.,TRBJ1-2,.,TGCAGCGCCCGAATCGGGACGAACTATGGCTACACCTTC,CSARIGTNYGYTF
TRBV4-1,.,TRBJ2-5,few,TGCGCCAGCAGGAGAACCGGGGCGACCAAAGAGACCCAGTACTTC,CASRRTGATKETQYF
TRBV29-1,.,TRBJ2-3,.,TGCACGGGGTCAGCCAGCACAGATACGCAGTATTTT,CTGSASTDTQYF